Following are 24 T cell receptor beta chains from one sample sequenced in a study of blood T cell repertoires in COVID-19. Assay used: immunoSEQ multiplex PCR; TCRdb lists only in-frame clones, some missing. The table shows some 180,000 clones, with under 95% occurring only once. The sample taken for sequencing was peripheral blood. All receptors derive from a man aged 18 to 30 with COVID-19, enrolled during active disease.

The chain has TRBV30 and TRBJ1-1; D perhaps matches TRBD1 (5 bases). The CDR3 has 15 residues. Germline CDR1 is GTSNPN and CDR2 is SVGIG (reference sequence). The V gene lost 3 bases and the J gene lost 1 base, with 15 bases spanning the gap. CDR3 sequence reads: CAWSQAGLKNTEAFF. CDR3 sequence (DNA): TGTGCCTGGAGCCAGGCAGGGCTAAAGAACACTGAAGCTTTCTTT.

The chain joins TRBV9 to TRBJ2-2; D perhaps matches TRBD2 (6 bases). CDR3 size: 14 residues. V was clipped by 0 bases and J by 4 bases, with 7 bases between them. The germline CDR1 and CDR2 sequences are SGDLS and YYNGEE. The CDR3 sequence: CASSVASVTGELFF. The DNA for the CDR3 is TGTGCCAGCAGCGTAGCTAGCGTCACCGGGGAGCTGTTTTTT.

The CDR3 is CASGTLWGNEQFF. CDR3 nucleotide sequence: TGTGCCAGCGGGACACTCTGGGGCAATGAGCAGTTCTTC. This chain uses TRBV27 with TRBJ2-1; D possibly corresponds to TRBD1 (6 bases). Trimming took 8 bases from V and 6 from J, leaving 14 bases between them. The CDR3 spans 13 residues. Germline-derived CDR1 and CDR2 are MNHEY and SMNVEV (reference sequence).

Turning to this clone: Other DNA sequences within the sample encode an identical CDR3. CDR3 sequence (DNA): TGTGCCAGCAGCTTAACAGGGGGTAACTATGGCTACACCTTC. Amino acid sequence: CASSLTGGNYGYTF. This sequence joins TRBV7-2 and TRBJ1-2; 8 bases map to TRBD1. Germline V CDR1 and CDR2: SGHTA, FQGNSA. After removal of 2 bases from V and 1 base from J, the junction contained 0 bases not matched to a gene. There are 14 residues in the CDR3.

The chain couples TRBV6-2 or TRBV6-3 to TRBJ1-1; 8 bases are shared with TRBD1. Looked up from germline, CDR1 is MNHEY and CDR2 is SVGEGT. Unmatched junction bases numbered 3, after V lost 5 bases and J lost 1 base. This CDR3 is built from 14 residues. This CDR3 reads CASSRGQANTEAFF. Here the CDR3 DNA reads TGTGCCAGCAGTAGGGGACAGGCGAACACTGAAGCTTTCTTT.

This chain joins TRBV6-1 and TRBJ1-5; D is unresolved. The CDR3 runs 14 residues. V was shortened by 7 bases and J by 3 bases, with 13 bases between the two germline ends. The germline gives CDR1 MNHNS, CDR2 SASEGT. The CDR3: CASIPRPDNQPQHF. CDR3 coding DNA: TGTGCCAGCATCCCGAGGCCTGACAATCAGCCCCAGCATTTT.

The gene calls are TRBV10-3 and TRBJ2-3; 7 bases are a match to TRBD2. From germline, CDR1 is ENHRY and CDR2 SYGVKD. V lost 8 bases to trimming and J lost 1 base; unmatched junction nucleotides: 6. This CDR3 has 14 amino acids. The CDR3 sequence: CAIALALGTDTQYF. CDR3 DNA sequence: TGTGCCATCGCACTAGCGCTCGGCACAGATACGCAGTATTTT.

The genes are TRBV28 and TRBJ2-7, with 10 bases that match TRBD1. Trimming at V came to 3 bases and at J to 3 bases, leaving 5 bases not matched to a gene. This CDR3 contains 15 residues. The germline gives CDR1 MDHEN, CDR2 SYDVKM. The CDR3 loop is CASSFTGTGDYEQYF. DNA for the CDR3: TGTGCCAGCAGTTTCACCGGGACAGGGGACTACGAGCAGTACTTC.

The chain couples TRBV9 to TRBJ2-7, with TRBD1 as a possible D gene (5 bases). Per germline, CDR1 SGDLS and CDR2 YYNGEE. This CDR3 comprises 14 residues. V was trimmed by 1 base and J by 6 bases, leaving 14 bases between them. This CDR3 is CASSVWLDRGEQYF. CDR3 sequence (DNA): TGTGCCAGCAGCGTATGGCTAGATAGGGGCGAGCAGTACTTC. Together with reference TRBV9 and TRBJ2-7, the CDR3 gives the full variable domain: DSGVTQTPKHLITATGQRVTLRCSPRSGDLSVYWYQQSLDQGLQFLIQYYNGEERAKGNILERFSAQQFPDLHSELNLSSLELGDSALYFCASSVWLDRGEQYFGPGTRLTVT.

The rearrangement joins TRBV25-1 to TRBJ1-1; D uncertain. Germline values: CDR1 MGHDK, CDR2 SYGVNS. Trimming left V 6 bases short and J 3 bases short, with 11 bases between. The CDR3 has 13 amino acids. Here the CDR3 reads CASRPDTHTEAFF. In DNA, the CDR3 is TGTGCCAGCAGGCCAGACACCCACACTGAAGCTTTCTTT. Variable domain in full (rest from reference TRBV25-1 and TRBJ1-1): EADIYQTPRYLVIGTGKKITLECSQTMGHDKMYWYQQDPGMELHLIHYSYGVNSTEKGDLSSESTVSRIRTEHFPLTLESARPSHTSQYLCASRPDTHTEAFFGQGTRLTVV.

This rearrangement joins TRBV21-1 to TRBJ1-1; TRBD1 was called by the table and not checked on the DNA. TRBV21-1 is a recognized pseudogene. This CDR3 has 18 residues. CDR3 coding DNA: TGTGCCAGCAGCATCCCAAGACAGGGGCACCCAGCGAACACTGAAGCTTTCTTT. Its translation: CASSIPRQGHPANTEAFF.

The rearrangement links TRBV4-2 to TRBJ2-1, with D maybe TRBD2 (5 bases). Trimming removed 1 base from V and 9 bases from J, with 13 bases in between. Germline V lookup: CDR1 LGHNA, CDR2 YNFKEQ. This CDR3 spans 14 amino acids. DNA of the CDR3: TGTGCCAGCAGCCAAGTACGGAGCGGAGGTGAGCAGTTCTTC. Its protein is CASSQVRSGGEQFF.

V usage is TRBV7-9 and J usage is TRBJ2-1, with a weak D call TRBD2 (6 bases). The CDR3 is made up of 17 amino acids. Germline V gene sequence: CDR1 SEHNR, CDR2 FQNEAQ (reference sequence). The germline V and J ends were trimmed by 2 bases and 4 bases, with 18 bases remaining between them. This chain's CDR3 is CASSLPVAERGYNEQFF. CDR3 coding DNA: TGTGCCAGCAGCTTACCGGTAGCGGAGAGGGGATACAATGAGCAGTTCTTC.

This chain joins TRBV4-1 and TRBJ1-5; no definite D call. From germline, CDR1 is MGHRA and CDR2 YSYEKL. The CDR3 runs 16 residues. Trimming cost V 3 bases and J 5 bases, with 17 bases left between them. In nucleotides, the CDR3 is TGCGCCAGCAGCCACCCAGCAAGCGGACGATATCAGCCCCAGCATTTT. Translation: CASSHPASGRYQPQHF.

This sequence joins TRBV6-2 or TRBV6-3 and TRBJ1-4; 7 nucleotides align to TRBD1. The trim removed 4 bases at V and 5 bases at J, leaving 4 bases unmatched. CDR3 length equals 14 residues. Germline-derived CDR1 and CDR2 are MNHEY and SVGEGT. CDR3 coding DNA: TGTGCCAGCAGTTCCCGACAGGGAAATGAAAAACTGTTTTTT. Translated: CASSSRQGNEKLFF.

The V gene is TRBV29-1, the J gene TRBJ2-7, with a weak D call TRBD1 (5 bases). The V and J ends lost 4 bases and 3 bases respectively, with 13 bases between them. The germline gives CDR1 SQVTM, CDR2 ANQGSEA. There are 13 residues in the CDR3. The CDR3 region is CSVVWGRVYEQYF. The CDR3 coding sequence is TGCAGCGTTGTTTGGGGCCGGGTCTACGAGCAGTACTTC.

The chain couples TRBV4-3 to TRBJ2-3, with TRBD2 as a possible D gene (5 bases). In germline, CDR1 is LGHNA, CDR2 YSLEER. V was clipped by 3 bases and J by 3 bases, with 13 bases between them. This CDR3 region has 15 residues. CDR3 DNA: TGCGCCAGCAGCCATGGAGGCACCCCGACAGATACGCAGTATTTT. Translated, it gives CASSHGGTPTDTQYF.

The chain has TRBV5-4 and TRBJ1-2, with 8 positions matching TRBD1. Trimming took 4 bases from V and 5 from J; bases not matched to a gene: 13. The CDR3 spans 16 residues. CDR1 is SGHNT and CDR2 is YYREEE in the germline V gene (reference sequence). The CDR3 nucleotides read TGTGCCAGCAGCCGGATCCCGGACAGGGTAGTTTATGGCTACACCTTC. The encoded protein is CASSRIPDRVVYGYTF.

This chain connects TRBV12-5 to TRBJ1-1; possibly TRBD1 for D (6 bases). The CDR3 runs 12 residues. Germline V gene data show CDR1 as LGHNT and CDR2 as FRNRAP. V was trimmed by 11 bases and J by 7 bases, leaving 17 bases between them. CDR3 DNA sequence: TGTGCTGGTATAACAGGGAAAGGTGAAGCTTTCTTT. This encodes CAGITGKGEAFF. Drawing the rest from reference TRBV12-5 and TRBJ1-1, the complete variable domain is DARVTQTPRHKVTEMGQEVTMRCQPILGHNTVFWYRQTMMQGLELLAYFRNRAPLDDSGMPKDRFSAEMPDATLATLKIQPSEPRDSAVYFCAGITGKGEAFFGQGTRLTVV.

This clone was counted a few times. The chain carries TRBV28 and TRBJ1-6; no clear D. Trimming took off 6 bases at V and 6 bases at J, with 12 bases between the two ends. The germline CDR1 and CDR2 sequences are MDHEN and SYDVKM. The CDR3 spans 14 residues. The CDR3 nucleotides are TGTGCCAGCAGGCTTACGAGGGTTAATTCACCCCTCCACTTT. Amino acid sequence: CASRLTRVNSPLHF.

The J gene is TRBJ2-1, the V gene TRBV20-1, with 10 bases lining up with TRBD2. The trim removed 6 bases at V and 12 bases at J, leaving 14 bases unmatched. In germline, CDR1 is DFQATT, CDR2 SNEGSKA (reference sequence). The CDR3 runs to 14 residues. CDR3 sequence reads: CSASSGRWQAGQFF. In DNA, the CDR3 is TGCAGTGCCAGTAGCGGGAGGTGGCAAGCGGGGCAGTTCTTC.

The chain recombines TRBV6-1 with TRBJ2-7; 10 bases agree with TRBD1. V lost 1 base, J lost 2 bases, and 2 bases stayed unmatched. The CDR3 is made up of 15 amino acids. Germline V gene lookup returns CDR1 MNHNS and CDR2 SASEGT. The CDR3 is CASSEEDRGTYEQYF. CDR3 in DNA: TGTGCCAGCAGTGAAGAGGACAGGGGGACCTACGAGCAGTACTTC.

The DNA for the CDR3 is TGTGCCAGTCTTCCCAAGGGAGCACAAAACAATGAGCAGTTCTTC. As protein: CASLPKGAQNNEQFF. The chain is built from TRBV6-5 and TRBJ2-1; the D gene is possibly TRBD2 (5 bases). The germline gives CDR1 MNHEY, CDR2 SVGAGI. The V end lost 9 bases, the J end lost 5 bases, and 20 bases lay between the germline ends. This CDR3 comprises 15 residues.

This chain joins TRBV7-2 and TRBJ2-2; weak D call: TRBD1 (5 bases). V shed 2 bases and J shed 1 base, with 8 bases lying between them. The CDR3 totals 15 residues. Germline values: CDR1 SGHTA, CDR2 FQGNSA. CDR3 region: CASSLNQGNTGELFF. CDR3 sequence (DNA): TGTGCCAGCAGCTTAAATCAGGGGAACACCGGGGAGCTGTTTTTT.